The rows below give T cell receptor beta chains drawn from one sample of a study of T cells after yellow fever vaccination. One entry per CDR3 protein, called by TCRdb with MiXCR from the 5' RACE reads. Among about 300,000 distinct CDR3 sequences listed, roughly 8.7% were seen once. Sequenced here: CD4+ T cells sorted from PBMCs, sampled 5 days after the yellow fever booster vaccination. These receptor sequences come from a man between 18 and 29 years old who received the YFV17D yellow fever vaccine. CDR3s include the opening cysteine and the closing phenylalanine or tryptophan. D genes are given only for firm matches. Clone size, where shown, is once, few, many, or a class for clones that have expanded.

V: TRBV4-3
size: few
J: TRBJ1-2
D: .
DNA: TGCGCCAGCAGCCAAGATTTTCGACAGGCCTATGGCTACACCTTC
CDR3: CASSQDFRQAYGYTF

V: TRBV19
size: .
J: TRBJ1-2
D: .
DNA: TGTGCCAGTAGTATTGCAGCGGGGGGCTACACCTTC
CDR3: CASSIAAGGYTF

V: TRBV5-5
size: .
J: TRBJ2-3
D: .
DNA: TGTGCCAGCAGCTTACCCGCAGATACGCAGTATTTT
CDR3: CASSLPADTQYF

V: TRBV18
size: few
J: TRBJ1-5
D: .
DNA: TGTGCCAGCTCACCAGCAGGGAATAGCAATCAGCCCCAGCATTTT
CDR3: CASSPAGNSNQPQHF

V: TRBV9
size: .
J: TRBJ2-2
D: .
DNA: TGTGCCAGCAGCGTAGGGGTCTTTACCGGGGAGCTGTTTTTT
CDR3: CASSVGVFTGELFF

V: TRBV5-1
size: few
J: TRBJ2-5
D: .
DNA: TGCGCCAGCAGCTTGGGACAGGTGCTGGAGACCCAGTACTTC
CDR3: CASSLGQVLETQYF

V: TRBV6-5
size: few
J: TRBJ1-2
D: TRBD1
DNA: TGTGCCAGCAGTTACTCGATAGGGGGCACTGGCTACACCTTC
CDR3: CASSYSIGGTGYTF

V: TRBV24-1
size: few
J: TRBJ2-1
D: .
DNA: TGTGCCACCAGTGATTTTTCCAATGAGCAGTTCTTC
CDR3: CATSDFSNEQFF

V: TRBV10-3
size: .
J: TRBJ2-5
D: .
DNA: TGTGCCATCAGTGAGGGGCCAGAGACCCAGTACTTC
CDR3: CAISEGPETQYF

V: TRBV20-1
size: .
J: TRBJ1-5
D: .
DNA: TGCAGTGCTACCATTAGCAATCAGCCCCAGCATTTT
CDR3: CSATISNQPQHF

V: TRBV10-2
size: .
J: TRBJ1-1
D: .
DNA: TGCGCCAGCAGTGACGAGGACATGGGAGCTTTCTTT
CDR3: CASSDEDMGAFF

V: TRBV2
size: many
J: TRBJ1-4
D: .
DNA: TGTGCCAGCAGTCCCACAACTAATGAAAAACTGTTTTTT
CDR3: CASSPTTNEKLFF

V: TRBV7-9
size: .
J: TRBJ1-2
D: .
DNA: TGTGCCAGCAGCACTACGAAATATGGCTACACCTTC
CDR3: CASSTTKYGYTF

V: TRBV5-1
size: .
J: TRBJ1-1
D: .
DNA: TGCGCCAGCAGCGGCGGGACGACCAGTAACACTGAAGCTTTCTTT
CDR3: CASSGGTTSNTEAFF

V: TRBV27
size: .
J: TRBJ2-7
D: TRBD2
DNA: TGTGCCAGCAGCCGACGCAAATTTACCGGGACTAGCGGATCTTACGAGCAGTACTTC
CDR3: CASSRRKFTGTSGSYEQYF

V: TRBV12-3/TRBV12-4
size: .
J: TRBJ1-2
D: .
DNA: TGTGCCAGCAGGCCCGAACAGGTCTATGGCTACACCTTC
CDR3: CASRPEQVYGYTF

V: TRBV10-3
size: many
J: TRBJ2-2
D: TRBD1
DNA: TGTGCCATCAGTGAGTCGCTTGGACAGGGGCGAAGATCGAACACCGGGGAGCTGTTTTTT
CDR3: CAISESLGQGRRSNTGELFF

V: TRBV18
size: .
J: TRBJ1-2
D: .
DNA: TGTGCCAGCTCACCAAGCCCCTCGATCGCCCTAAACTATGGCTACACCTTC
CDR3: CASSPSPSIALNYGYTF

V: TRBV12-3/TRBV12-4
size: .
J: TRBJ2-3
D: TRBD1
DNA: TGTGCCAGCAGGCCGGGACAGGGGGGGTCAGATACGCAGTATTTT
CDR3: CASRPGQGGSDTQYF

V: TRBV12-3/TRBV12-4
size: .
J: TRBJ2-3
D: TRBD2
DNA: TGTGCCAGCAGGCCTCTCGCGGGGGGTATAGCAGATACGCAGTATTTT
CDR3: CASRPLAGGIADTQYF

V: TRBV28
size: .
J: TRBJ1-5
D: .
DNA: TGTGCCAGCAGTACTTCAGGGCAGGGCAATCAGCCCCAGCATTTT
CDR3: CASSTSGQGNQPQHF

V: TRBV10-3
size: .
J: TRBJ2-3
D: .
DNA: TGTGCCATCAACAGTACTCCTAGCACAGATACGCAGTATTTT
CDR3: CAINSTPSTDTQYF

V: TRBV12-3/TRBV12-4
size: many
J: TRBJ1-1
D: .
DNA: TGTGCCAGCAGTTACCCGACTGCGAACACTGAAGCTTTCTTT
CDR3: CASSYPTANTEAFF

V: TRBV20-1
size: .
J: TRBJ2-3
D: .
DNA: TGCAGTGCTGGAGGGGGACTGGCGGGCACAGATACGCAGTATTTT
CDR3: CSAGGGLAGTDTQYF

V: TRBV4-2
size: few
J: TRBJ2-2
D: .
DNA: TGTGCCAGCAGCCAAGATCTCCCAGGAGACACCGGGGAGCTGTTTTTT
CDR3: CASSQDLPGDTGELFF

V: TRBV20-1
size: few
J: TRBJ2-7
D: TRBD1
DNA: TGCAGTGCTAGTGCCCGTTGGGACAGGGATGCTAAGTACTTC
CDR3: CSASARWDRDAKYF

V: TRBV5-4
size: few
J: TRBJ1-2
D: TRBD1
DNA: TGTGCCAGCAGCTTGCCTTCAGGGGGAGACTATGGCTACACCTTC
CDR3: CASSLPSGGDYGYTF

V: TRBV30
size: .
J: TRBJ1-2
D: .
DNA: TGTGCCAAAACAGGGCCGGCCGGCTACACCTTC
CDR3: CAKTGPAGYTF

V: TRBV28
size: .
J: TRBJ1-4
D: TRBD1
DNA: TGTGCCAGCAGTTTCGGGGGGACAGGGGATGAAAAACTGTTTTTT
CDR3: CASSFGGTGDEKLFF

V: TRBV2
size: few
J: TRBJ2-6
D: .
DNA: TGTGCCAGCAGTCCCAGGGGCTCTGGGGCCAACGTCCTGACTTTC
CDR3: CASSPRGSGANVLTF

V: TRBV9
size: few
J: TRBJ1-1
D: TRBD1
DNA: TGTGCCAGCAGCGTAGCTCCAGGGGGGAGGACTGAAGCTTTCTTT
CDR3: CASSVAPGGRTEAFF

V: TRBV6-2/TRBV6-3
size: few
J: TRBJ2-3
D: .
DNA: TGTGCCACCATGGGGGCCTCGCAGTATTTT
CDR3: CATMGASQYF

V: TRBV10-3
size: .
J: TRBJ2-3
D: .
DNA: TGTGCCATCAAGAGTGGAAACACAGATACGCAGTATTTT
CDR3: CAIKSGNTDTQYF

V: TRBV5-1
size: .
J: TRBJ2-7
D: .
DNA: TGCGCCAGCAGCTTGGGATCCAGATTGAGCGAGCAGTACTTC
CDR3: CASSLGSRLSEQYF